This TCR beta chain originates from a study of radiotherapy plus CTLA-4 blockade in lung cancer. Notes on the study in general: Radiotherapy was combined with ipilimumab, and tumor-derived TCR clones then expanded in blood.

With respect to this clone: Its antigen is currently unknown.

TCRdb's copy holds only in-frame clones and misses some; the assay was immunoSEQ multiplex PCR. The sample yields about 28,000 clones, 70% to 80% seen once. The V segment lost 4 bases and the J segment 4 bases; nucleotides outside the gene matches: 8. Per the germline V gene, CDR1 is SGDLS and CDR2 is YYNGEE. The CDR3 is made up of 15 amino acids. The origin of this receptor is a human donor with non-small cell lung cancer that progressed on radiotherapy plus ipilimumab. The specimen comprised peripheral blood, sampled from a patient treated with radiotherapy plus ipilimumab. This chain uses TRBV9 with TRBJ2-7; TRBD1 matches 10 bases. The CDR3 bases are TGTGCCAGCAGCTCAGGACAGGGGGGAAATTACGAGCAGTACTTC. This gives the protein CASSSGQGGNYEQYF.